This T cell receptor beta chain was found in a study of cytomegalovirus exposure and HLA in healthy donors. Notes on the study in general: Per a later analysis, about 15,000 TCR beta sequences showed association with HLA alleles at 0.05 false discovery rate. In vitro checks showed that a few CMV-associated chains really do target CMV antigens. The listing of some 170 TCR beta chains classed them as cytomegalovirus-associated.

Germline values: CDR1 KGHSH, CDR2 LQKENI. Trimming stripped 0 bases from V and 3 bases from J, with 7 bases between. The CDR3 has 14 residues. Donors sampled were nominally healthy, though unrecorded immune exposures were likely. Of note for this clone: Its antigen remains unidentified.

60 Vbeta and 13 Jbeta primers were used in PCR. This table comes from immunoSEQ multiplex PCR, and its TCRdb copy is limited to in-frame clones, with some not included. Found here are about 140,000 clones, around four fifths of them singletons; the top ten hold under 2%. The sample consisted of PBMCs. This TCR was recovered from a woman aged 35 to 49 in good health and CMV-seronegative. The rearrangement links TRBV18 to TRBJ2-3; weak D call: TRBD2 (6 bases). The CDR3 region is CASSPPGGTDTQYF. The CDR3, as DNA: TGTGCCAGCTCACCACCGGGGGGAACAGATACGCAGTATTTT.